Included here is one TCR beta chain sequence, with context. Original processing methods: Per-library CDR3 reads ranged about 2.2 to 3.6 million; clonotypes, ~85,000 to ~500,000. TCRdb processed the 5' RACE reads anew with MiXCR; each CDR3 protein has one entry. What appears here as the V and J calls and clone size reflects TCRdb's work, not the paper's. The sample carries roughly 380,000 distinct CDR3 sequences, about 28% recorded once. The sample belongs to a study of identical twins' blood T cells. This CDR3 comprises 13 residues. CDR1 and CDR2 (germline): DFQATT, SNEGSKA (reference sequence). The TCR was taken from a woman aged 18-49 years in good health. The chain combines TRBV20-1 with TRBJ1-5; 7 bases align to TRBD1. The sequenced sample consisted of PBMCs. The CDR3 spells CSSGTVSNQPQHF. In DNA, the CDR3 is TGCAGCTCCGGGACAGTTAGCAATCAGCCCCAGCATTTT.